What follows is one TCR beta chain and its context. There is no known antigen for this receptor. From cysteine to phenylalanine, the CDR3 is 15 amino acids long. Of the read, only the CDR3 DNA is kept; its 45 bases are in frame from base 1. The V end gives up 6 bases and the J end 10 bases, leaving 11 bases in the junction not matched to a gene. CDR1 and CDR2, per the germline V gene, are MNHEY and SVGAGI. The sample is drawn from a study of cytomegalovirus exposure and HLA in healthy donors (dated by TCRdb to the late 2010s). Context from the whole study: An earlier analysis of several hundred of the donors reported more than 250 Gb of sequence data and 100 million to 130 million unique TCR beta sequences from around 200 million T cells. In the later analysis, no new phenotypic data were used to find candidate immune exposures; instead, reliance was placed on TCR beta sequences and their occurrence across donors. To predict cytomegalovirus infection status, the study brought together high-throughput TCR immunosequencing, statistical association of individual TCRs with disease status, and machine learning. A later genetic analysis used genome-wide SNP genotypes for about 60% of the 666 donors, treating that subset as a discovery cohort. In addition to the first cohort of 666 subjects, a separate validation cohort of 120 different subjects was used. The number of donors typed differed by locus, with roughly 620-630 for A, B, C, DRB1 and DQB1, roughly 520 for DQA1, over 600 for DPA1, and 450 to 480 for DPB1. The study profiled the T cell repertoires of 666 subjects by immunosequencing and related them to cytomegalovirus serostatus. Every discovery cohort repertoire had been produced on one sequencing platform. HLA typing included class I and class II loci at four-digit resolution. To decide whether each TCR beta V gene segment behaved as functional or pseudogenic, an earlier analysis of approximately 600 of the donors relied on high-throughput TCR beta sequencing. An early release that covered some 640 HLA-typed donors contained around 300 gigabases of sequencing data and 65 million to 100 million unique TCR sequences. To study patterns of TCR occurrence, a later analysis re-analyzed previously published TCR beta repertoires from 600 to 750 donors and added high-resolution HLA genotyping. The study aimed to test whether signatures of past pathogen exposure could be identified by cataloging public T cell receptors. Among the roughly 410 genotyped donors, around 81% belonged to the genetic ancestry cluster associated with self-reported Caucasian donors. Donor age, sex, ethnicity and CMV serostatus were compiled together with the repertoire data. Among about 400 genotyped donors of the cohort, an average of about 240,000 unique TCR beta nucleotide sequences was sequenced per donor, of which roughly 17% were non-productive. Because of strong linkage in the cohort, five DR-DQ haplotypes were treated as single units for association and clustering.

The cohort consisted of approximately 690 healthy bone marrow donors. At the time of sampling, all cohort members were nominally healthy, though unrecorded immune exposures were likely present. The donor was CMV seronegative and was included in the group of about 400 seronegative cohort members. Each donor provided a peripheral blood sample, and peripheral blood mononuclear cells were used for TCR beta sequencing. The Qiagen DNeasy Blood Extraction Kit was used to extract genomic DNA from the blood cell samples. Findings and caveats that apply to the study as a whole: Because some donors lacked HLA typing at each locus, the association tests relied only on the typed subset. Some IMGT-functional V segments, including TRBV6-2 and TRBV6-3, could not be told apart with the 87-base-pair reads, so those segments were excluded. A later analysis found that HLA-associated TCR beta chains were more clonally expanded and had lower generation probabilities than equally common non-associated chains. Broadly in line with IMGT annotations, most TCR beta V segments showed up in productive rearrangements about 90% or about 30% of the time in an earlier analysis of 450 to 750 of the donors. In a later genetic analysis, a missense DCLRE1C variant was associated with V-gene and J-gene trimming of TCR beta chains, and the association was replicated in an independent cohort. According to a later analysis, most CMV-associated TCR beta chains appeared to be HLA-restricted, and the HLA associations seemed to be driven largely by CMV exposure. Compared with the roughly 720-donor mean, donors in an Asian-associated ancestry cluster had fewer N-insertions in productive TCRs, according to a later genetic analysis. Several of the top co-occurrence clusters appeared to be linked to parvovirus B19, influenza, CMV and Epstein-Barr virus, according to a later analysis. Because counts were too low, seventeen rarely observed V segments, including chromosome 9 orphons, were excluded from the earlier analysis of several hundred of the donors. Across donors, most TCR sequences were observed very rarely, whereas some public TCRs were present in many individuals. The only immune exposure information available for the cohort was CMV serostatus. In vitro tests confirmed that a few of the cytomegalovirus-associated TCR beta chains recognize cytomegalovirus antigens. It was suggested by the authors that the approach could potentially be generalized to other disease states and immunological phenotypes. A total of 150 to 200 TCR beta chains were listed by the study as associated with cytomegalovirus. In a later analysis, some 17,000 TCR beta sequences were associated with specific HLA alleles at a false discovery rate of 0.05. According to a later analysis, TCR association rates differed among HLA loci, with DRB1 alleles showing the most associated TCRs and HLA-C alleles showing the fewest. The presence/absence analyses assumed that sequencing depth was roughly uniform across donors, and that assumption may not be true. A further reported finding was that TCR beta sequences accurately predicted the HLA-A and HLA-B alleles for most subjects in the first cohort. A group of highly shared sequence variants was considered likely to be a technical artifact of the sequencing pipeline. Strong co-occurrence of HLA alleles, especially DR and DQ, made assigning TCR associations to individual alleles difficult. The classifier was reported to diagnose cytomegalovirus status with high specificity and sensitivity in both the original cohort and the validation cohort. Linkage disequilibrium might explain the correlated functional status among segregating V segments, but an unknown experimental factor could not be ruled out. In this cohort, only TCR beta chains were sequenced, and detectable features were limited by the absence of alpha or paired-chain data.

Library construction relied on the immunoSEQ multiplex PCR assay. A mixture of 60 forward primers for TCR Vbeta segments and 13 reverse primers for TCR Jbeta segments was used in the multiplex PCR. A multiplex PCR assay on genomic DNA amplified the CDR3 region of rearranged TCR beta genes. On the Illumina HiSeq System, the amplified TCR beta libraries were sequenced as 87-base-pair reads. On the authors' methods: A later analysis counted tens of millions of unique TCR beta chains across the 600 to 850 repertoires, and some 11 million of these chains were shared by at least two donors. Raw reads were error-corrected and collapsed into unique sequences with a nearest-neighbor algorithm that merged closely related sequences to remove PCR and sequencing errors. V, D and J gene segments were assigned by aligning CDR3 sequences to IMGT reference sequences. For a sequence to be retained, a match of at least six nucleotides to both a V gene segment and a J gene segment was required. A rearrangement counted as productive if the CDR3 had no stop codons and remained in frame with V and J, and every other rearrangement counted as non-productive. CDR3 was defined by IMGT convention, running from the second conserved V-encoded cysteine to the conserved J-encoded phenylalanine. Sequences without an unambiguous match to a single V gene segment were excluded from the earlier analysis of 587 of the donors. In an earlier analysis of 587 of the donors, a V segment was called functional when productive rearrangements were above 56.7%, and segregating when the standard deviation between donors exceeded 5%. A statistical classification framework was developed to diagnose cytomegalovirus status using the catalog of TCR beta chain sequences. In a later analysis, TCR nucleotide sequences were compared against IMGT/GENE-DB human TR gene sequences so that V and J genes could be assigned. The TCRdist pipeline was used in a later analysis to assign CDR3 sequences and most-parsimonious VDJ recombination scenarios. In a later analysis, every TCR beta chain was defined by the combination of its CDR3 amino acid sequence and its V-gene family, and reads without a unique V-gene family were dropped. A later analysis removed several hundred highly shared, low-generation-probability nucleotide sequences to deal with suspected cross-contamination and a sequencing artifact. In a later analysis, a clonal expansion index for each public chain was calculated from normalized within-repertoire ranks of inferred template counts. In a later analysis, generation probabilities were computed with a VDJ recombination model fitted to out-of-frame rearrangements, and the resulting probabilities were checked against IGoR. Hypergeometric tests were used in a later analysis to score TCR-TCR, TCR-HLA and TCR-CMV co-occurrence, with a repertoire-size bias correction applied to the TCR pairs. A later analysis estimated false discovery rates by permuting HLA or CMV assignments 20 times. In a later analysis, co-occurring TCRs were grouped with DBSCAN, and TCRdist sequence similarity was added when clustering was performed within HLA-allele-positive subsets. For co-occurrence clustering, repertoires with fewer than 30,000 or more than 120,000 public chains were excluded, along with roughly 5 repertoires with anomalous nucleotide sharing. The clones in this table, taken by TCRdb from immuneACCESS, are in-frame only. Not every clone is retained; where verified, under half of the shortfall comes from an unresolved V gene, and the cause of the rest is unknown. V and J calls and clone size follow that table, whereas D and trimming were derived from the DNA. The sample's clone listing holds over 100,000 clones. The ten largest clones add up to less than 2% of the sample.

Material for sequencing was PBMCs. This sequence uses TRBV6-5 and TRBJ2-1; 11 middle bases align to TRBD2. This receptor was identified in a man younger than 35 in good health and CMV-seronegative. The nucleotides are TGTGCCAGCAGGGATAGCGGGAGGGCTCTCGAGGAGCAGTTCTTC. It codes for CASRDSGRALEEQFF.